Each of the 8 T cell receptor beta chains below was sequenced from the same sample in a study of T cell repertoires in aging, cancer and after chemotherapy. Multiplex touch-down PCR with TRB-A/B primers amplified rearranged V-D-J TRB sequences. One entry per CDR3 protein results from TCRdb running MiXCR on the multiplex PCR reads. This table has several hundred distinct CDR3 sequences, around 26% appearing once. TCR beta rearrangements were amplified from peripheral blood genomic DNA. Sequenced input: blood. These TCRs come from a human donor with a blood cancer.

This clonotype is deemed large (0.1 to 1%). The chain carries TRBV6-5 and TRBJ2-7; 7 bases agree with TRBD1. The CDR3 runs 15 residues. J was trimmed by 3 bases and V by 6 bases; bases with no gene match: 11. Germline CDR1 reads MNHEY; CDR2 reads SVGAGI. This CDR3 reads CASSLSPGGNYEQYF. The CDR3 coding sequence is TGTGCCAGCAGCCTAAGTCCAGGGGGAAACTACGAGCAGTACTTC.

This clonotype came up a few times. The chain has TRBV20-1 and TRBJ2-7; TRBD2 matches 9 bases. After removal of 3 bases from V and 0 bases from J, the junction contained 12 bases not matched to a gene. The germline V gene has CDR1 DFQATT and CDR2 SNEGSKA (reference sequence). CDR3 length: 17 amino acids. CDR3 sequence (DNA): TGCAGTGCTAGTAGGGTTGCAAGCGGGGGGCACTCCTACGAGCAGTACTTC. It codes for CSASRVASGGHSYEQYF.

The V and J genes are TRBV21-1 and TRBJ2-3; TRBD2, as called in the table, went unchecked against the DNA. TRBV21-1 is a recognized pseudogene. This CDR3 has 13 amino acids. The CDR3 here is CASRLDGTDTQYF. The CDR3 coding sequence is TGTGCCAGCAGACTAGACGGCACAGATACGCAGTATTTT.

This clonotype appeared a few times. The chain joins TRBV18 to TRBJ1-3, with 7 bases fitting TRBD1. The length of the CDR3 is 14 residues. V shed 2 bases, J shed 8 bases, and the junction held 6 bases outside the gene matches. CDR1 is KGHSH and CDR2 is LQKENI in the germline V gene. CDR3 amino acids: CASSPNRGSDTIYF. Here the CDR3 DNA reads TGTGCCAGCTCACCAAACAGGGGATCGGACACCATATATTTT.

This clonotype was counted between two and nine times. The genes are TRBV10-1 and TRBJ2-3; no clear D gene. V was cut by 3 bases and J by 5 bases, with 12 bases left in between. Germline CDR1 is WNHNN and CDR2 is SYGVQD (reference sequence). The CDR3 runs to 14 residues. As DNA, the CDR3 is TGCGCCAGCAGTGAAAGTGTGTATCAAGATACGCAGTATTTT. Translation: CASSESVYQDTQYF.

J is TRBJ2-3 and V is TRBV28; D remains ambiguous. Germline V gene lookup returns CDR1 MDHEN and CDR2 SYDVKM. The CDR3 spans 14 residues. V gave up 2 bases and J gave up 6 bases, with 12 bases separating them. Written as DNA, the CDR3 is TGTGCCAGCAGTTTAGCCCCCGGATCGGATACGCAGTATTTT. It yields the protein CASSLAPGSDTQYF.

In this sample, this clonotype turned up a few times. This chain joins TRBV29-1 and TRBJ1-4, with 11 bases fitting TRBD1. The length of the CDR3 is 15 residues. Trimming took 4 bases from V and 2 from J; bases not matched to a gene: 3. CDR1 and CDR2 (germline): SQVTM, ANQGSEA. The DNA of the CDR3 is TGCAGCGTTGCCCGGACAGGGGGCACTAATGAAAAACTGTTTTTT. Encoded protein: CSVARTGGTNEKLFF.

This clonotype rates as large (0.1 to 1%). This sequence joins TRBV7-6 and TRBJ2-1, with TRBD2 matching over 11 bases. V was clipped by 4 bases and J by 6 bases; unmatched bases: 11. Germline V gene lookup returns CDR1 SGHVS and CDR2 FNYEAQ. The CDR3 runs 17 residues. The DNA of the CDR3 is TGTGCCAGCAGCTCTGGGGTAGCGGGGGGGACACGCAATGAGCAGTTCTTC. It is translated as CASSSGVAGGTRNEQFF.